Listed here is a single T cell receptor (beta chain). Produced via immunoSEQ multiplex PCR; TCRdb's table is partial and in-frame only. Here the sample spans 60,000 to 80,000 clones, 84% being singletons. This entry is derived from a study of OX40 agonist ivuxolimab in advanced cancers. Study overall: Those enrolled were 80% to 85% male, with a mean age of about 60 years and ages from roughly 23 to 80.

The CDR3 has 16 residues. Germline V lookup: CDR1 SGHTA, CDR2 FQGTGA. The trim removed 1 base at V and 8 bases at J, leaving 9 bases unmatched. Autoimmune disease history or systemic immunosuppression meant exclusion. The specimen was CD4+ or CD8+ T cells sorted from blood, collected in a trial of the OX40 agonist ivuxolimab. This chain connects TRBV7-3 to TRBJ1-2; 11 bases fit TRBD1. The receptor comes from an adult with an advanced solid tumor such as melanoma, head and neck, liver or kidney cancer. CDR3: CASSLNPGQGAQGYTF. The DNA of the CDR3 is TGTGCCAGCAGCTTAAACCCAGGACAGGGGGCACAGGGCTACACCTTC. Filled out from reference TRBV7-3 and TRBJ1-2, the complete variable domain reads GAGVSQTPSNKVTEKGKYVELRCDPISGHTALYWYRQSLGQGPEFLIYFQGTGAADDSGLPNDRFFAVRPEGSVSTLKIQRTERGDSAVYLCASSLNPGQGAQGYTFGSGTRLTVV.